This entry lists 32 T cell receptor beta chains sequenced from one sample in a study of cytomegalovirus exposure and HLA in healthy donors. Assay used: immunoSEQ multiplex PCR; TCRdb lists only in-frame clones, some missing. This table holds 120,000 or so clones, around 87% found once. The sequenced material came from PBMCs. The receptors originated from a woman aged 25 to 45 in good health and CMV-seropositive.

The count of this clone is one. This rearrangement joins TRBV11-2 to TRBJ2-7, with 9 bases fitting TRBD2. Germline values: CDR1 SGHAT, CDR2 FQNNGV. Trimming cost V 4 bases and J 1 base; bases outside gene matches: 14. CDR3 length equals 18 residues. The CDR3 DNA sequence: TGTGCCAGCAGCTCCCTCAGGAGGGCTAGCGGGGCGTCCTACGAGCAGTACTTC. It is translated as CASSSLRRASGASYEQYF.

The rearrangement uses TRBV6-5 and TRBJ1-1; 8 nucleotides align to TRBD1. The germline gives CDR1 MNHEY, CDR2 SVGAGI. V trimming: 5 bases; J trimming: 4 bases; junction bases outside the gene matches: 6. The CDR3 sequence is 14 residues long. The chain's CDR3 is CASSRQGRSTEAFF. In nucleotides, the CDR3 is TGTGCCAGCAGTCGACAGGGGCGATCCACTGAAGCTTTCTTT.

The chain employs TRBV30 and TRBJ2-1; perhaps TRBD1 as D (6 bases). Between the trimmed V and J ends, which lost 0 bases and 8 bases, there was a span of 11 bases. CDR3 size: 13 residues. Germline assignment: CDR1 GTSNPN and CDR2 SVGIG (reference sequence). CDR3 protein: CAWSVAGVDEQFF. Here the CDR3 DNA reads TGTGCCTGGAGTGTGGCAGGGGTGGATGAGCAGTTCTTC.

The rearrangement joins TRBV11-2 to TRBJ2-2; no clear D gene. The CDR3 consists of 13 residues. Between the trimmed V and J ends, which lost 5 bases and 7 bases, there was a span of 11 bases. From germline, CDR1 is SGHAT and CDR2 FQNNGV. Written as DNA, the CDR3 is TGTGCCAGCAGCCAACTACGTGGCGGGGAGCTGTTTTTT. Protein: CASSQLRGGELFF.

This clone has only one observation. The chain combines TRBV7-2 with TRBJ2-7; 9 nucleotides agree with TRBD1. Germline-derived CDR1 and CDR2 are SGHTA and FQGNSA. Trimming cost V 5 bases and J 7 bases; bases outside gene matches: 12. The CDR3 has 15 amino acids. The CDR3 DNA follows: TGTGCCAGCAGCCCGAGGACAGGGGCCAGGGGTGAGCAGTACTTC. Translating gives CASSPRTGARGEQYF.

The chain employs TRBV2 and TRBJ1-2, with D tentatively TRBD1 (5 bases). The CDR3 extends over 13 amino acids. From germline, CDR1 is SNHLY and CDR2 FYNNEI. V shed 7 bases and J shed 8 bases, with 17 bases lying between them. The CDR3, as DNA: TGTGCCAGCACCCTTCAGACAGCGCCCGGCTACACCTTC. Its translation is CASTLQTAPGYTF. The variable domain in full, completed from reference TRBV2 and TRBJ1-2, reads EPEVTQTPSHQVTQMGQEVILRCVPISNHLYFYWYRQILGQKVEFLVSFYNNEISEKSEIFDDQFSVERPDGSNFTLKIRSTKLEDSAMYFCASTLQTAPGYTFGSGTRLTVV.

The chain combines TRBV2 with TRBJ1-4, with unresolved D. This CDR3 contains 13 residues. Trimming took 5 bases from V and 7 from J, leaving 11 bases between them. Germline CDR1 reads SNHLY; CDR2 reads FYNNEI. The CDR3 DNA follows: TGTGCCAGCAGTTGGCCGGGTGGTGAAAAACTGTTTTTT. Translation gives CASSWPGGEKLFF.

The J gene is TRBJ2-7, the V gene TRBV5-4, with TRBD1 matching over 11 bases. CDR1 is SGHNT and CDR2 is YYREEE in the germline V gene (reference sequence). Trimming cost V 3 bases and J 4 bases; bases outside gene matches: 6. The length of the CDR3 is 15 residues. This chain's CDR3 is CASSSIRDRGYEQYF. Written as DNA, the CDR3 is TGTGCCAGCAGCTCGATCCGGGACAGGGGGTACGAGCAGTACTTC.

The chain couples TRBV13 to TRBJ2-2; TRBD2 is a possible D gene (5 bases). CDR3 length equals 15 residues. CDR1 is PRHDT, CDR2 FYEKMQ, per germline (reference sequence). Trimming left V 6 bases short and J 5 bases short, with 16 bases between. CDR3 sequence reads: CASRPKTTKTGELFF. The CDR3 DNA reads as TGTGCCAGCAGACCCAAAACGACTAAGACCGGGGAGCTGTTTTTT.

The rearrangement uses TRBV10-3 and TRBJ1-2; TRBD1 matches at 7 bases. CDR3 length: 14 residues. V shed 6 bases, J shed 6 bases, and the junction held 10 bases outside the gene matches. CDR1 ENHRY and CDR2 SYGVKD come from the germline V gene. CDR3 sequence (DNA): TGTGCCATCAGGGACTCCGACAGGGTAGATGGCTACACCTTC. Protein product: CAIRDSDRVDGYTF.

The chain carries TRBV10-3 and TRBJ2-7, with 9 bases lining up with TRBD1. Germline V CDR1 and CDR2: ENHRY, SYGVKD. The CDR3 totals 13 residues. V lost 10 bases to trimming and J lost 1 base; unmatched junction nucleotides: 5. This CDR3 reads CATGGQGSYEQYF. The CDR3 DNA sequence: TGTGCCACAGGGGGACAGGGTTCCTACGAGCAGTACTTC.

A single count supports this clone. The gene calls are TRBV7-9 and TRBJ1-2; D remains ambiguous. CDR3 length equals 14 residues. The V gene lost 6 bases and the J gene lost 2 bases, with 13 bases spanning the gap. The germline V gene encodes CDR1 SEHNR and CDR2 FQNEAQ (reference sequence). CDR3 residues: CASSSGGQNYGYTF. CDR3 nucleotides: TGTGCCAGCAGTTCCGGTGGGCAGAACTATGGCTACACCTTC.

The gene calls are TRBV6-6 and TRBJ2-2; D is possibly TRBD1 (6 bases). V shed 6 bases and J shed 4 bases, with 12 bases lying between them. In germline, CDR1 is MNHNY, CDR2 SVGAGI (reference sequence). The CDR3 runs 14 residues. CDR3 loop: CASSQTGSTGELFF. The CDR3, as DNA: TGTGCCAGCAGCCAGACAGGTTCCACCGGGGAGCTGTTTTTT.

In this sample, this clone turned up once. The chain carries TRBV19 and TRBJ1-3; D might be TRBD1 (6 bases). The ends were cut back, 7 bases at V and 3 bases at J, with 13 bases in the middle. Germline values: CDR1 LNHDA, CDR2 SQIVND (reference sequence). CDR3 length: 14 residues. The CDR3: CASTPGVDGNTIYF. CDR3 in DNA: TGTGCCAGTACCCCAGGGGTGGATGGAAACACCATATATTTT.

This chain joins TRBV30 and TRBJ2-2; a weak D match, TRBD2 (6 bases). Germline V gene sequence: CDR1 GTSNPN, CDR2 SVGIG (reference sequence). Trimming shortened V by 0 bases and J by 4 bases, and 12 bases separated the two germline ends. The CDR3 contains 15 residues. CDR3 in amino acids: CAWSVPAGITGELFF. CDR3 DNA sequence: TGTGCCTGGAGTGTACCGGCGGGGATCACCGGGGAGCTGTTTTTT.

The J gene is TRBJ1-1, the V gene TRBV10-3, with 7 positions matching TRBD1. This CDR3 has 13 amino acids. Germline V gene lookup returns CDR1 ENHRY and CDR2 SYGVKD. V dropped 4 bases and J dropped 4; count of bases not matched to a gene: 3. CDR3 DNA sequence: TGTGCCATCAGTGCCCGGGACAGCACTGAAGCTTTCTTT. It specifies CAISARDSTEAFF.

This clone appeared a single time. The J gene is TRBJ2-5, the V gene TRBV4-2; D is possibly TRBD2 (6 bases). V was shortened by 4 bases and J by 6 bases, with 15 bases between the two germline ends. CDR3 length equals 14 residues. From germline, CDR1 is LGHNA and CDR2 YNFKEQ. The CDR3 loop reads CASSPPDAGKTQYF. In DNA form, the CDR3 reads TGTGCCAGCAGCCCTCCAGACGCGGGAAAGACCCAGTACTTC.

V is TRBV6-5 and J is TRBJ2-3, with 8 bases matching TRBD2. The length of the CDR3 is 16 residues. V was clipped by 0 bases and J by 4 bases; unmatched bases: 6. Germline CDR1 MNHEY, CDR2 SVGAGI. The CDR3 is CASSYSSSGDADTQYF. CDR3 sequence (DNA): TGTGCCAGCAGTTACTCGAGTAGCGGGGATGCAGATACGCAGTATTTT.

The J gene is TRBJ1-1, the V gene TRBV7-2; the D is unclear. The CDR3 is made up of 16 amino acids. The ends were cut back, 1 base at V and 5 bases at J, with 17 bases in the middle. In germline, CDR1 is SGHTA, CDR2 FQGNSA. The CDR3 loop reads CASSLVAPSPGTEAFF. DNA of the CDR3: TGTGCCAGCAGCTTAGTAGCCCCCTCCCCTGGGACTGAAGCTTTCTTT.

This chain links TRBV7-2 with TRBJ2-2, with 8 bases fitting TRBD1. The CDR3 contains 16 residues. Trimming at V came to 8 bases and at J to 3 bases, leaving 11 bases not matched to a gene. From germline, CDR1 is SGHTA and CDR2 FQGNSA. The CDR3 loop reads CASPSRHRGDTGELFF. The CDR3 DNA reads TGTGCCAGCCCGTCACGCCACAGGGGGGACACCGGGGAGCTGTTTTTT. The full variable domain, in which reference TRBV7-2 and TRBJ2-2 provide the parts outside the CDR3, is GAGVSQSPSNKVTEKGKDVELRCDPISGHTALYWYRQSLGQGLEFLIYFQGNSAPDKSGLPSDRFSAERTGGSVSTLTIQRTQQEDSAVYLCASPSRHRGDTGELFFGEGSRLTVL.

The chain joins TRBV5-1 to TRBJ2-7; 8 positions agree with TRBD2. The germline gives CDR1 SGHRS, CDR2 YFSETQ. The V segment lost 4 bases and the J segment 2 bases; nucleotides outside the gene matches: 11. The CDR3 is 16 amino acids. CDR3 bases: TGCGCCAGCAGCAAAACTAGCGGTCCACAGACCTACGAGCAGTACTTC. This codes for CASSKTSGPQTYEQYF.

The chain uses TRBV9 and TRBJ2-3; the D gene is possibly TRBD1 (5 bases). The CDR3 extends over 14 amino acids. Germline CDR1 SGDLS, CDR2 YYNGEE. Trimming left V 0 bases short and J 6 bases short, with 11 bases between. CDR3 in DNA: TGTGCCAGCAGCGTAGACGGTCCAGGGGATACGCAGTATTTT. This sequence encodes CASSVDGPGDTQYF.

This rearrangement joins TRBV7-3 to TRBJ2-7, with D tentatively TRBD2 (6 bases). From germline, CDR1 is SGHTA and CDR2 FQGTGA. Trimming shortened V by 1 base and J by 4 bases, and 14 bases separated the two germline ends. CDR3 length: 15 amino acids. The CDR3 loop is CASSLNSAGPYEQYF. The CDR3 bases are TGTGCCAGCAGCTTAAATTCTGCGGGACCATACGAGCAGTACTTC.

The rearrangement joins TRBV2 to TRBJ1-3; the D is unclear. Trimming took off 1 base at V and 3 bases at J, with 10 bases between the two ends. The CDR3 extends over 15 amino acids. Germline loops: CDR1 SNHLY, CDR2 FYNNEI. The CDR3: CASSEETGFGNTIYF. The CDR3 DNA sequence: TGTGCCAGCAGTGAAGAAACGGGTTTTGGAAACACCATATATTTT.

This sequence joins TRBV7-2 and TRBJ1-5; TRBD1 matches 10 bases. V lost 5 bases and J lost 7; bases outside the gene matches: 5. The CDR3 is made up of 14 amino acids. In germline, CDR1 is SGHTA, CDR2 FQGNSA. The CDR3 here is CASSQGQGWQPQHF. For the CDR3, the DNA is TGTGCCAGCAGCCAGGGACAGGGGTGGCAGCCCCAGCATTTT.

This clone was seen a handful of times. The rearrangement joins TRBV2 to TRBJ1-2, with D maybe TRBD1 (6 bases). V was cut by 0 bases and J by 4 bases, with 15 bases left in between. The CDR3 length is 16 residues. Germline-derived CDR1 and CDR2 are SNHLY and FYNNEI. CDR3 sequence (DNA): TGTGCCAGCAGTGAAGCCGGGGCAGGGGCCTCCTATGGCTACACCTTC. This codes for CASSEAGAGASYGYTF.

The chain couples TRBV4-3 to TRBJ2-1, with D perhaps TRBD2 (7 bases). The V gene lost 2 bases and the J gene lost 8 bases, with 16 bases spanning the gap. The germline V gene has CDR1 LGHNA and CDR2 YSLEER. There are 15 residues in the CDR3. The CDR3 spells CASSQIIGGPDEQFF. In nucleotides, the CDR3 is TGCGCCAGCAGCCAAATCATCGGGGGGCCGGATGAGCAGTTCTTC.

The V and J genes are TRBV25-1 and TRBJ2-3; D gene uncertain. The V and J ends lost 0 bases and 6 bases respectively, with 13 bases between them. Germline V gene data show CDR1 as MGHDK and CDR2 as SYGVNS. The CDR3 runs to 15 residues. The CDR3 nucleotides are TGTGCCAGCAGTGAATATATGACGGCGAGGGATACGCAGTATTTT. It yields the protein CASSEYMTARDTQYF.

This clone was seen just once. The gene calls are TRBV5-1 and TRBJ2-5; D is possibly TRBD2 (6 bases). The CDR3 length is 15 residues. The ends were cut back, 1 base at V and 1 base at J, with 11 bases in the middle. Germline values: CDR1 SGHRS, CDR2 YFSETQ. CDR3 nucleotides: TGCGCCAGCAGCTTGTTGGGGGGTCCCCAAGAGACCCAGTACTTC. Translating it yields CASSLLGGPQETQYF.

This chain joins TRBV5-6 and TRBJ1-2; TRBD1 is a possible D gene (5 bases). The CDR3 covers 12 residues. The V gene's germline CDR1 is SGHDT and CDR2 YYEEEE. Trimming shortened V by 2 bases and J by 7 bases, and 9 bases separated the two germline ends. CDR3 protein: CASSFREVGYTF. DNA for the CDR3: TGTGCCAGCAGCTTCAGGGAGGTTGGCTACACCTTC.

This chain connects TRBV14 to TRBJ2-2; D not resolved. CDR3 size: 14 residues. CDR1 and CDR2 from the germline V gene are SGHDN and FVKESK. Trimming shortened V by 0 bases and J by 6 bases, and 8 bases separated the two germline ends. The chain's CDR3 is CASSQELRAGELFF. The CDR3 bases are TGTGCCAGCAGCCAAGAGTTGCGTGCCGGGGAGCTGTTTTTT. The full variable domain, in which reference TRBV14 and TRBJ2-2 provide the parts outside the CDR3, is EAGVTQFPSHSVIEKGQTVTLRCDPISGHDNLYWYRRVMGKEIKFLLHFVKESKQDESGMPNNRFLAERTGGTYSTLKVQPAELEDSGVYFCASSQELRAGELFFGEGSRLTVL.

The gene calls are TRBV14 and TRBJ1-1, with D maybe TRBD1 (6 bases). This CDR3 is 17 amino acids long. Trimming removed 0 bases at V and 0 bases at J, with 14 bases between. Germline values: CDR1 SGHDN, CDR2 FVKESK. CDR3 DNA: TGTGCCAGCAGCCAAGATACGACAGGTTATTTGAACACTGAAGCTTTCTTT. This encodes CASSQDTTGYLNTEAFF.